The source of this T cell receptor (beta chain) is a study of T cell responses to AZD1222 COVID-19 vaccine. Points from the study as a whole: Repertoire sampling was restricted to post-peak T cell response timepoints. Following two doses of AZD1222, Spike-specific TCR breadth and depth rose. Clonal diversity was possibly underestimated; the donors were predominantly white British and more often female. Targeting of unmutated variant regions was reportedly seen in nearly half of spike-specific TCRs.

TCRdb's table, derived via immunoSEQ multiplex PCR, lists solely in-frame clones and lacks some. The profile shows some 170,000 clones, 70% to 90% of them singletons. A single count supports this clone. No antigen is known for it. V was clipped by 6 bases and J by 5 bases; unmatched bases: 13. From germline, CDR1 is MDHEN and CDR2 SYDVKM. The CDR3 runs to 16 residues. The sample here was peripheral blood, taken 28 days after the second dose of the MenACWY control vaccine. The receptor was derived from an adult who received the MenACWY meningococcal vaccine as a control. V usage is TRBV28 and J usage is TRBJ1-5; 7 bases fit TRBD1. The CDR3 loop is CASRSVLTGYHQPQHF. The CDR3, as DNA: TGTGCCAGCAGAAGCGTATTGACAGGGTACCATCAGCCCCAGCATTTT.